This TCR beta chain appears in the sequencing data of a study of siplizumab effects on memory and regulatory T cells. As to this clone: Its antigen remains unknown.

The junction had 7 bases not matched to a gene; V was cut back by 6 bases and J by 0 bases. Germline V CDR1 and CDR2: SGHNT, YYREEE (reference sequence). This CDR3 region has 15 residues. Study outcomes and limitations: The majority of clones, roughly 75-95% of proliferating CD4+ or CD8+ clones, lacked an assignable naive or memory phenotype.

Profiling relied on immunoSEQ multiplex PCR, and the TCRdb table lists in-frame clones only, not all of them. Seen here are 100,000 to 120,000 clones, approximately 92% observed once, and the top ten hold 1.3%. This chain connects TRBV5-4 to TRBJ2-5; TRBD2 matches 8 bases. The sequence came from a human donor in good health. Input material: CD4+ T cells sorted from blood. CDR3 bases: TGTGCCAGCACCCGGGGCGGGGGGTACCAAGAGACCCAGTACTTC. Amino acid sequence: CASTRGGGYQETQYF.